The 5 T cell receptor beta chains listed next were all sequenced from one sample in a study of identical twins. TCRdb re-called the 5' RACE reads with MiXCR, one entry per CDR3 protein. The sample lists 200,000 to 300,000 distinct CDR3 sequences, about 10% occurring once. The material sequenced was memory T cells sorted from blood. The receptors shown here come from a man aged 45-65 years in good health.

This clonotype was counted ten times or more. V and J are TRBV11-2 and TRBJ1-4; D is unresolved. The CDR3 covers 13 residues. Between the trimmed V and J ends, which lost 3 bases and 5 bases, there was a span of 7 bases. Germline-derived CDR1 and CDR2 are SGHAT and FQNNGV. The CDR3 DNA follows: TGTGCCAGCAGCTTTTACTTAAATGAAAAACTGTTTTTT. It yields the protein CASSFYLNEKLFF.

The gene calls are TRBV7-2 and TRBJ2-3, with TRBD2 as a possible D gene (6 bases). The germline gives CDR1 SGHTA, CDR2 FQGNSA. This CDR3 is built from 14 residues. V lost 5 bases and J lost 7, with 16 bases in between. CDR3 amino acids: CASSQINSGYTQYF. The CDR3, as DNA: TGTGCCAGCAGCCAGATAAATAGCGGATATACGCAGTATTTT.

The V call is TRBV7-2, the J call TRBJ1-1; tentatively, D is TRBD1 (6 bases). Germline CDR1 reads SGHTA; CDR2 reads FQGNSA. The CDR3 totals 14 residues. Trimming cost V 3 bases and J 8 bases, with 16 bases left between them. The CDR3 sequence is CASSFSNTDREAFF. Here the CDR3 DNA reads TGTGCCAGCAGCTTTAGCAATACCGACAGGGAAGCTTTCTTT.

V usage is TRBV5-1 and J usage is TRBJ2-7, with 7 bases identical to TRBD2. The junction had 7 bases not matched to a gene; V was cut back by 3 bases and J by 7 bases. This CDR3 spans 13 amino acids. Germline CDR1 reads SGHRS; CDR2 reads YFSETQ. CDR3 bases: TGCGCCAGCAGCTCGCGGGAGACTGGGGAGCAGTACTTC. This translates into CASSSRETGEQYF.

The genes are TRBV30 and TRBJ2-1; 9 bases are a match to TRBD2. The CDR3 loop spans 13 amino acids. The junction had 3 bases not matched to a gene; V was cut back by 4 bases and J by 5 bases. Per the germline V gene, CDR1 is GTSNPN and CDR2 is SVGIG (reference sequence). DNA of the CDR3: TGTGCCTGGACTAGCGGGGACCACAATGAGCAGTTCTTC. Residues: CAWTSGDHNEQFF.